The clone carrying this T cell receptor beta chain was seen only once. The sample belongs to a study of regulatory T cells in long-lasting Graves disease. Construction of TCR beta libraries relied on iRepertoire HTBI primers and on Arm-PCR targeting CDR3 regions. One entry per CDR3 protein, called by TCRdb with MiXCR from the multiplex PCR reads. The data contain around 460,000 distinct CDR3 sequences, about 20% of them singletons. The sample's time point: persistent/refractory GD, antithyroid drugs over 5 years with positive TRAb. Preparation of the TCR library used RNA extracted from PBMCs. Germline CDR1 is PRHDT and CDR2 is FYEKMQ (reference sequence). The trim removed 3 bases at V and 5 bases at J, leaving 9 bases unmatched. The CDR3 extends over 16 amino acids.

The chain is built from TRBV13 and TRBJ2-3; TRBD2 matches 9 bases. The material was peripheral blood mononuclear cells (PBMCs), obtained when the disease was refractory, from a patient treated with antithyroid drugs. The clonotype was recovered from a female donor with Graves disease. The CDR3 nucleotides read TGTGCCAGCAGCTTTGGCGGGGGGGCCATTGAAGATACGCAGTATTTT. Amino acid sequence: CASSFGGGAIEDTQYF.